The T cell receptor (beta chain) described here comes from a study of blood T cells in healthy people across ages. Germline trimming cut 4 bases from V and 8 bases from J; bases unmatched to any gene: 2. The CDR3 covers 13 residues. The germline gives CDR1 MGHRA, CDR2 YSYEKL. Comment on this clonotype: Its target is not known.

A second PCR, run for about 7 to 11 cycles, used a sample-barcoded 5' primer plus a J-beta primer mix. Carrying 12 random nucleotides, a template-switch adaptor labeled each individual cDNA molecule. TCRdb processed the 5' RACE reads anew with MiXCR; each CDR3 protein has one entry. Among roughly 500,000 distinct CDR3 sequences listed, approximately 27% were seen once. Study observations and caveats: The recorded TCR beta diversity per million T cells decreased in a roughly linear manner with age.

The authors drew approximately 10 milliliters of peripheral blood from each donor. The source of this sequence is a woman in her 70s in good health. The sample consisted of blood. The chain has TRBV4-1 and TRBJ1-6; 7 bases are a match to TRBD1. The CDR3 sequence is CASSLQGDSPLHF. The CDR3 DNA sequence: TGCGCCAGCAGCCTCCAGGGGGATTCACCCCTCCACTTT.